The present T cell receptor (beta chain) was sequenced within a study of response to subunit inactivated influenza vaccine. CDR1 is DFQATT and CDR2 is SNEGSKA in the germline V gene (reference sequence). The germline V and J ends were trimmed by 4 bases and 2 bases, with 14 bases remaining between them. The CDR3 consists of 14 residues. Using its own MiXCR run on the RT-PCR reads, TCRdb lists one record per CDR3 protein. The sample yields under 850,000 distinct CDR3 sequences, about 18% seen once. Findings and caveats of the study: The authors offered the suggestion that each seasonal influenza vaccination recruits few new T cells.

This clonotype was seen a handful of times. Its antigen is not identified. Material: PBMCs from blood, obtained 5 days after vaccination. The sequence came from a man aged 45-65 years who received an inactivated influenza vaccine. This chain uses TRBV20-1 with TRBJ2-5, with D perhaps TRBD1 (6 bases). CDR3: CSATERQAQETQYF. Written as DNA, the CDR3 is TGCAGTGCTACTGAACGACAGGCACAAGAGACCCAGTACTTC.